The text below deals with one T cell receptor (beta chain). In TCRdb, the PCR reads were re-called with MiXCR into one record per CDR3 protein. This sample has about 20,000 distinct CDR3 sequences, with around three fifths found just once. The data derive from a study of vaccination and CD4 T cells after COVID-19. Germline CDR1 is MNHNS and CDR2 is SASEGT. The CDR3 sequence is 17 residues long. The V and J ends lost 0 bases and 5 bases respectively, with 17 bases between them. V and J are TRBV6-1 and TRBJ2-1; D is possibly TRBD1 or TRBD2 (5 bases each). The sample consisted of CD4+ T cells from blood, taken before SARS-CoV-2 vaccination. The sequence came from a human donor who had recovered from COVID-19. CDR3 sequence (DNA): TGTGCCAGCAGTGAAGCGGGGACCCCCCTTCCGGACAATGAGCAGTTCTTC. It specifies CASSEAGTPLPDNEQFF.